The rows below give T cell receptor beta chains drawn from one sample of a study of T cells of healthy individuals. Each CDR3 protein gets one entry after TCRdb re-called the 5' RACE reads with MiXCR. The sample contains approximately 52,000 distinct CDR3 sequences, about 15% of which appear only once. The receptors stem from a human donor in good health. The CDR3 runs from the conserved cysteine through the conserved F or W. Fields, in order: V gene, clone size, CDR3 length, D gene, J gene, CDR3 DNA, CDR3 protein. A D gene is named only where the DNA matches it firmly. Size is stated for part of the rows, as once, few or many counts, or as a class when the clone is expanded.

V: TRBV9; size: NA; length: 12; D: NA; J: TRBJ2-2; DNA: TGTGCCAGCAGCGTCTCCACCGGGGAGCTGTTTTTT; CDR3: CASSVSTGELFF
V: TRBV29-1; size: many; length: 10; D: TRBD2; J: TRBJ2-5; DNA: TGCAGCCCACTTCGGGGGGCCCAGTACTTC; CDR3: CSPLRGAQYF
V: TRBV7-2; size: NA; length: 16; D: TRBD2; J: TRBJ2-2; DNA: TGTGCCAGCAGCTTAGAGACTAGCGCGAACACCGGGGAGCTGTTTTTT; CDR3: CASSLETSANTGELFF
V: TRBV19; size: many; length: 14; D: NA; J: TRBJ1-5; DNA: TGTGCCAGTAGTAGGACGGGATCATGGCAGCCCCAGCATTTT; CDR3: CASSRTGSWQPQHF
V: TRBV20-1; size: few; length: 16; D: TRBD2; J: TRBJ2-3; DNA: TGCAGTGCTAGGGGACTAGCGGGAGGGCCGAGAGATACGCAGTATTTT; CDR3: CSARGLAGGPRDTQYF
V: TRBV6-5; size: few; length: 16; D: TRBD2; J: TRBJ2-5; DNA: TGTGCCAGCACGCTGACTAGCGGGACGGTTGGGGAGACCCAGTACTTC; CDR3: CASTLTSGTVGETQYF
V: TRBV5-4; size: few; length: 15; D: TRBD1; J: TRBJ2-1; DNA: TGTGCCAGCAGCACGGGACAGGGGCTAAACAATGAGCAGTTCTTC; CDR3: CASSTGQGLNNEQFF
V: TRBV12-3/TRBV12-4; size: many; length: 14; D: NA; J: TRBJ2-7; DNA: TGTGCCAGCAGTTTCGGACCGAACTCCTACGAGCAGTACTTC; CDR3: CASSFGPNSYEQYF
V: TRBV12-3/TRBV12-4; size: once; length: 13; D: NA; J: TRBJ2-3; DNA: TGTGCCAGCAGTTTAGGAGGGGACGCTACGCAGTATTTT; CDR3: CASSLGGDATQYF
V: TRBV30; size: many; length: 15; D: NA; J: TRBJ2-6; DNA: TGTGCCTGGAGTGTACTCGGGAGCGGGGCCAACGTCCTGACTTTC; CDR3: CAWSVLGSGANVLTF
V: TRBV4-3; size: many; length: 16; D: NA; J: TRBJ2-7; DNA: TGCGCCAGCAGCCAAGATCGTAGCAGGGAAACCAACGAGCAGTACTTC; CDR3: CASSQDRSRETNEQYF
V: TRBV12-3/TRBV12-4; size: many; length: 14; D: NA; J: TRBJ2-7; DNA: TGTGCCAGCAGCCGAGGTGGGCAGTACTACGAGCAGTACTTC; CDR3: CASSRGGQYYEQYF
V: TRBV7-2; size: few; length: 16; D: NA; J: TRBJ1-4; DNA: TGTGCCAGCAGCTTAGGACGGCCAGGGGCTAATGAAAAACTGTTTTTT; CDR3: CASSLGRPGANEKLFF
V: TRBV27; size: few; length: 17; D: NA; J: TRBJ2-3; DNA: TGTGCCAGCAGTTTACTGCCAGGATATTCTAGCACAGATACGCAGTATTTT; CDR3: CASSLLPGYSSTDTQYF
V: TRBV20-1; size: few; length: 13; D: TRBD1; J: TRBJ1-4; DNA: TGCAGTGCCGACAGGGGATCGGGCGAAAAACTGTTTTTT; CDR3: CSADRGSGEKLFF
V: TRBV12-3/TRBV12-4; size: few; length: 14; D: NA; J: TRBJ1-5; DNA: TGTGCCAGCAGCCCGTCGGGAAGCAATCAGCCCCAGCATTTT; CDR3: CASSPSGSNQPQHF
V: TRBV5-1; size: NA; length: 12; D: NA; J: TRBJ2-1; DNA: TGCGCCAGCAGCACGGCCGGGACAGAGCAGTTCTTC; CDR3: CASSTAGTEQFF
V: TRBV9; size: NA; length: 15; D: NA; J: TRBJ1-1; DNA: TGTGCCAGCAGCGTAGTTTCCGGGGCGAACACTGAAGCTTTCTTT; CDR3: CASSVVSGANTEAFF
V: TRBV10-1; size: few; length: 14; D: NA; J: TRBJ2-1; DNA: TGCGCCAGCAGTGAGTCGAGGATAGGTAATGAGCAGTTCTTC; CDR3: CASSESRIGNEQFF
V: TRBV20-1; size: few; length: 12; D: NA; J: TRBJ2-5; DNA: TGCAGTGCCGAGACGGGGCAAGAGACCCAGTACTTC; CDR3: CSAETGQETQYF
V: TRBV5-1; size: many; length: 14; D: NA; J: TRBJ1-4; DNA: TGCGCCAGCAGCCCCTACCTGGCGGGTGAAAAACTGTTTTTT; CDR3: CASSPYLAGEKLFF
V: TRBV4-3; size: many; length: 18; D: TRBD2; J: TRBJ2-3; DNA: TGCGCCAGCAGCCAAGAAGCGGCGGGCCTAGCGGGTGCGGGTACGCAGTATTTT; CDR3: CASSQEAAGLAGAGTQYF
V: TRBV13; size: many; length: 12; D: NA; J: TRBJ2-7; DNA: TGTGCCAGCAGCTTTCGTCGGGACGAGCAGTACTTC; CDR3: CASSFRRDEQYF
V: TRBV29-1; size: NA; length: 14; D: NA; J: TRBJ2-4; DNA: TGCAGCGCCTCACCTACAGGGGCCAAAAACATTCAGTACTTC; CDR3: CSASPTGAKNIQYF
V: TRBV7-3; size: few; length: 13; D: TRBD1; J: TRBJ1-2; DNA: TGTGCCAGCAGCCAGACAGGGGGCTATGGCTACACCTTC; CDR3: CASSQTGGYGYTF
V: TRBV20-1; size: NA; length: 13; D: NA; J: TRBJ1-2; DNA: TGCAGTGCTAGTCATCCAACTAACTATGGCTACACCTTC; CDR3: CSASHPTNYGYTF
V: TRBV6-2/TRBV6-3; size: NA; length: 13; D: NA; J: TRBJ2-7; DNA: TGTGCCAGCAGTCGGGACACCTCCTACGAGCAGTACTTC; CDR3: CASSRDTSYEQYF
V: TRBV9; size: NA; length: 15; D: NA; J: TRBJ2-3; DNA: TGTGCCAGCAGCGTAGCTCTCCGTATGAGTGATACGCAGTATTTT; CDR3: CASSVALRMSDTQYF
V: TRBV15; size: few; length: 15; D: NA; J: TRBJ1-2; DNA: TGTGCCACCAGCAGAGATACCAACAGGGCCCATGGCTACACCTTC; CDR3: CATSRDTNRAHGYTF
V: TRBV18; size: NA; length: 15; D: TRBD2; J: TRBJ2-2; DNA: TGTGCCAGCTCGTTTGGGACTAGCCAAACCGGGGAGCTGTTTTTT; CDR3: CASSFGTSQTGELFF
V: TRBV20-1; size: few; length: 15; D: TRBD1; J: TRBJ2-7; DNA: TGCAGTGCTAGCCGGCCGAGGACAGGACTGTACGAGCAGTACTTC; CDR3: CSASRPRTGLYEQYF
V: TRBV7-2; size: NA; length: 17; D: TRBD2; J: TRBJ2-1; DNA: TGTGCCAGCAGCCCTCCGGGACTAGCGGGAGGTTACAATGAGCAGTTCTTC; CDR3: CASSPPGLAGGYNEQFF
V: TRBV5-1; size: NA; length: 14; D: NA; J: TRBJ2-7; DNA: TGCGCCAGCAGCACTGACGGCCAGACCTACGAGCAGTACTTC; CDR3: CASSTDGQTYEQYF
V: TRBV20-1; size: many; length: 13; D: NA; J: TRBJ2-2; DNA: TGCAGTGCTAGAGCAGCGAACACCGGGGAGCTGTTTTTT; CDR3: CSARAANTGELFF
V: TRBV9; size: many; length: 14; D: NA; J: TRBJ1-4; DNA: TGTGCCAGCAGCGTAGAGGCGTGGGGTGAAAAACTGTTTTTT; CDR3: CASSVEAWGEKLFF
V: TRBV7-2; size: NA; length: 15; D: TRBD2; J: TRBJ2-1; DNA: TGTGCCAGCAGCTTGGCGCGGGAGGGGACTGGTGGGCAGTTCTTC; CDR3: CASSLAREGTGGQFF
V: TRBV2; size: few; length: 13; D: NA; J: TRBJ1-6; DNA: TGTGCCAGCAGTGCGCAGTGGGATTCACCCCTCAACTTT; CDR3: CASSAQWDSPLNF
V: TRBV10-3; size: NA; length: 14; D: TRBD1; J: TRBJ1-1; DNA: TGTGCCATCAGGGGGACAGCCCAGAACACTGAAGCTTTCTTT; CDR3: CAIRGTAQNTEAFF
V: TRBV4-2; size: few; length: 16; D: NA; J: TRBJ2-2; DNA: TGTGCCAGCAGCCAAGATCTGGGCAGGGACCACCGGGAGCTGTTTTTT; CDR3: CASSQDLGRDHRELFF
V: TRBV29-1; size: many; length: 14; D: TRBD1; J: TRBJ1-1; DNA: TGCAGCGCCAAACCCGGGACAGCGAACACTGAAGCTTTCTTT; CDR3: CSAKPGTANTEAFF
V: TRBV15; size: many; length: 17; D: NA; J: TRBJ2-7; DNA: TGTGCCACCAGAGATATACCGGGTCCTCAGAGCTCCTACGAGCAGTACTTC; CDR3: CATRDIPGPQSSYEQYF
V: TRBV4-1; size: NA; length: 17; D: TRBD2; J: TRBJ2-5; DNA: TGCGCCAGCAGCCAAGAGGGTGTCGGGGGGGCCGGAGAGACCCAGTACTTC; CDR3: CASSQEGVGGAGETQYF
V: TRBV11-2; size: few; length: 18; D: TRBD2; J: TRBJ2-1; DNA: TGTGCCAGCAGCGGAAGACCTACAGCGGGAGGAGTGGGCAATGAGCAGTTCTTC; CDR3: CASSGRPTAGGVGNEQFF
V: TRBV19; size: NA; length: 14; D: NA; J: TRBJ1-5; DNA: TGTGCCAGTAGTGCCCCACAGGAGAATCAGCCCCAGCATTTT; CDR3: CASSAPQENQPQHF
V: TRBV7-2; size: many; length: 15; D: NA; J: TRBJ2-5; DNA: TGTGCCAGCAGCTTAGACCCCCTGTTCCAAGAGACCCAGTACTTC; CDR3: CASSLDPLFQETQYF